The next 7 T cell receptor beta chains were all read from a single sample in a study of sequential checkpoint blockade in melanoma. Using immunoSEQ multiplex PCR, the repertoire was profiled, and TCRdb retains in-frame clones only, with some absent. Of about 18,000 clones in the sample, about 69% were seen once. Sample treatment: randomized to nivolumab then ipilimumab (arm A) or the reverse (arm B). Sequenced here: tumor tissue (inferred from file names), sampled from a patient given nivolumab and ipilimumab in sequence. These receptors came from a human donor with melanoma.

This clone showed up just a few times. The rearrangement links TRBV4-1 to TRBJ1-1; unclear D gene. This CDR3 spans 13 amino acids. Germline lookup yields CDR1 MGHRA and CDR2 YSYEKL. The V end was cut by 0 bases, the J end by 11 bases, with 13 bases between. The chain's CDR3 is CASSQELGVWAFF. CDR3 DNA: TGCGCCAGCAGCCAAGAACTCGGGGTATGGGCTTTCTTT.

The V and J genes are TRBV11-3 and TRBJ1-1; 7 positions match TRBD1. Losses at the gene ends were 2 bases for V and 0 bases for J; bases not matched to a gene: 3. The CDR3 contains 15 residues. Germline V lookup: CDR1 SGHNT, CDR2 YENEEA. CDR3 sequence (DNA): TGTGCCAGCAGCTTATCGGGACAGATGAACACTGAAGCTTTCTTT. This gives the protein CASSLSGQMNTEAFF.

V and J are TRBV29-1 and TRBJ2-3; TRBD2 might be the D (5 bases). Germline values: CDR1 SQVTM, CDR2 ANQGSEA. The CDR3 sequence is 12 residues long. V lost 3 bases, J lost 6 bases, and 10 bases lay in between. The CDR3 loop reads CSVESGLDTQYF. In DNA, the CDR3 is TGCAGCGTTGAGAGCGGATTGGATACGCAGTATTTT.

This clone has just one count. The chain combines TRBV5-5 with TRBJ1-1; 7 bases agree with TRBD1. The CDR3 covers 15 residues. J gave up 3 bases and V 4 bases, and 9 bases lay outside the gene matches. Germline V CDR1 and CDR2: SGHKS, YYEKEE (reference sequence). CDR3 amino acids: CASSPGVQGDTEAFF. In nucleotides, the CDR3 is TGTGCCAGCAGCCCCGGGGTGCAGGGGGACACTGAAGCTTTCTTT.

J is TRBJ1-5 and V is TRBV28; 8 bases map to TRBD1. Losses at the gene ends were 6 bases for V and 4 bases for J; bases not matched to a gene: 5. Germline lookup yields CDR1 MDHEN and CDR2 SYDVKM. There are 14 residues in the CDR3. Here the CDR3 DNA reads TGTGCCAGCAGGGGGACAGGAAAAAATCAGCCCCAGCATTTT. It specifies CASRGTGKNQPQHF.

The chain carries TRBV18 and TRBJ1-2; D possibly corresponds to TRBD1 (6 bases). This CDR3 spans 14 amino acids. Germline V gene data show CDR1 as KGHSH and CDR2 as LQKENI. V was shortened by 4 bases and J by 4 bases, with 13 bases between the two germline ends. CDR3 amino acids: CASSLGQMSYGYTF. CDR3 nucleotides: TGTGCCAGCTCACTCGGACAGATGAGCTATGGCTACACCTTC.

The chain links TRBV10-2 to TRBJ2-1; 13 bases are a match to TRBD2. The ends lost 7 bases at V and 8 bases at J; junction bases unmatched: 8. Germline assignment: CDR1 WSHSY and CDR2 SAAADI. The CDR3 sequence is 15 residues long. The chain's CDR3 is CASNALAGGSDEQFF. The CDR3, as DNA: TGCGCCAGCAACGCACTAGCGGGGGGGTCCGATGAGCAGTTCTTC.